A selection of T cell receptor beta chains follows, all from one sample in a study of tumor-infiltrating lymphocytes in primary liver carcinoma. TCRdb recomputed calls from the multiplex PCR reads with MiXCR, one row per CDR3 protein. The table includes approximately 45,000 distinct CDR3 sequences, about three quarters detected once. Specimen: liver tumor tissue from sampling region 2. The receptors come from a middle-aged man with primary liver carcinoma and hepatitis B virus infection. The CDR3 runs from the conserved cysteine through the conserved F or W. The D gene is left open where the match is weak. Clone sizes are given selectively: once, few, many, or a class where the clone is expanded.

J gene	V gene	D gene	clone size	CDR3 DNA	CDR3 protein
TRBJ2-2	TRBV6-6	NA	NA	TGTGACAGCAGTTTCTCCACAACCGGGGAGCTGTTTTTT	CDSSFSTTGELFF
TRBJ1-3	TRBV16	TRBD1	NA	TGTGCCAGCTCCAAACAGGGGCTTGGTGGCTCTGGAAACACCATATATTTT	CASSKQGLGGSGNTIYF
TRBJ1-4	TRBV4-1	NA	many	TGCGCCAGCAGCCTCTGGGGGGCGGCTAGTGGAAAACTGTTTTTT	CASSLWGAASGKLFF
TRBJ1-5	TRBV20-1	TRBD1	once	TGCAGTGCCCTTAAGACAGGGGCTAGCACAGATACGCAGCATTTT	CSALKTGASTDTQHF
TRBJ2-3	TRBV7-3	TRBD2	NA	TGTACCAGCAGCTTAGCGGGATGCACAGATACGCAGTATTTT	CTSSLAGCTDTQYF
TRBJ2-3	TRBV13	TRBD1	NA	TGTGCCAGCAGTCCAGGGACAGTGGGCACAGATACGCAGTATTTT	CASSPGTVGTDTQYF
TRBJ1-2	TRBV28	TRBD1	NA	TGTGTCAGCTGCCCGGCGGGACAGCATGGCTACACCTTC	CVSCPAGQHGYTF
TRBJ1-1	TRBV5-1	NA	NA	TGCGCCAGCAGATTGAACGGGGAGACGAACACTGAAGCTTTCTTT	CASRLNGETNTEAFF
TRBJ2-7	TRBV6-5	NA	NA	TGTGCCAGCAGATCGTGTCGCGAGAAGTACTTC	CASRSCREKYF
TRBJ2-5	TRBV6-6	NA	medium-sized	TGTGCCAGCAGTTACTTGGGTGGAGGACAAGAGACCCAGTACTTC	CASSYLGGGQETQYF
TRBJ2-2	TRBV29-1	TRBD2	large	TGCAGCGTTGGGACTAGCGCGGCGAACACCGGGGAGCTGTTTTTT	CSVGTSAANTGELFF
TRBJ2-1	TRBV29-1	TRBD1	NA	TGCAGCGTTGAATGGTGGGGACAGTCCTACAATGAGCAGTTCTTC	CSVEWWGQSYNEQFF
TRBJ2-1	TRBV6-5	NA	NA	TGTGCCGGCAGTTACGCCGTATTAAACGAGCTGTTCTTC	CAGSYAVLNELFF
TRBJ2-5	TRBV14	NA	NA	TGTGCCAGCAGCCAAGATAATTCCGAGACCCAACACTTC	CASSQDNSETQHF
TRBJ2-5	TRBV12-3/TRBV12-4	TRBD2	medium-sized	TGTGCCAGCAGCGGCGGACGGGGGGAAGAGACCCAGTACTTC	CASSGGRGEETQYF
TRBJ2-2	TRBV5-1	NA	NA	TGCGCCAGCAGCTTAGATCACAGGAGGAACACCGGGGAGCTGTTTTTT	CASSLDHRRNTGELFF
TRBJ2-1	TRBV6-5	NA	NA	TGTGCCAGCAGTCGAGTAGCGCATTACAATGAGCAGTTCTTT	CASSRVAHYNEQFF